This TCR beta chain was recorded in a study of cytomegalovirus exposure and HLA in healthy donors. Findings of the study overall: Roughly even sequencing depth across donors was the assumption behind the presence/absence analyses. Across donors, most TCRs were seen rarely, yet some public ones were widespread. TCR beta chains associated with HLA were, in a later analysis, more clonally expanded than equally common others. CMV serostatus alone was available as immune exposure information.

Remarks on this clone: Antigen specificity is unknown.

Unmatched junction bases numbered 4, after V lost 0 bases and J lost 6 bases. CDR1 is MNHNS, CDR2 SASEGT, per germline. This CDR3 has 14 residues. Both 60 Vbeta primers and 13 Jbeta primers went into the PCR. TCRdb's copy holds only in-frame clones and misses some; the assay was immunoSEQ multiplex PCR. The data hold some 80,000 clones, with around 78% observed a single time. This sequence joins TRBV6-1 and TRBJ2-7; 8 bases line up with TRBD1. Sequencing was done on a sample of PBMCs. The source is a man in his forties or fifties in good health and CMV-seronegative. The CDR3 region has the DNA TGTGCCAGCAGTGAAGCTGCGACAGGGGTCGAGCAGTACTTC. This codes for CASSEAATGVEQYF.